This T cell receptor beta chain derives from a study of response to subunit inactivated influenza vaccine. Study outcomes and limitations: Each seasonal flu vaccination may recruit only limited new T cells, authors suggested.

CDR3 size: 13 residues. Germline V gives CDR1 MNHEY, CDR2 SMNVEV (reference sequence). V was trimmed by 5 bases and J by 0 bases, leaving 5 bases between them. This clonotype was detected many times. The antigen is undetermined. TCRdb called the RT-PCR reads again in MiXCR, with one record for every CDR3 protein. The data contain about 570,000 distinct CDR3 sequences, 12% of them seen just once; the ten biggest clones take up approximately 10%. The chain carries TRBV27 and TRBJ1-5; D is unclear. The specimen comprised PBMCs from blood, sampled on the day of vaccination. The receptor was derived from a man between 50 and 59 years old who received an inactivated influenza vaccine. CDR3 in DNA: TGTGCCAGCAGTATTGATAGCAATCAGCCCCAGCATTTT. This translates into CASSIDSNQPQHF.